This T cell receptor (beta chain) was identified in a study of Graves' ophthalmopathy and Graves' hyperthyroidism. At the level of the study: Peripheral blood was gathered at the point of initial diagnosis, before any treatment started.

V lost 3 bases and J lost 0, with 14 bases in between. The V gene's germline CDR1 is SGHTA and CDR2 FQGNSA. The CDR3 has 16 amino acids. Notes on the study in general: Appearing in blood as well were most expanded thyroid clonotypes above 0.001 frequency.

Scientists amplified the TCR beta CDR3 regions from RNA transcripts. RT-PCR in the first round used HTBI primers; a second-round multiplex PCR followed. TCRdb re-called the multiplex PCR reads through MiXCR, storing one row per CDR3 protein. The table has 600,000 to 950,000 distinct CDR3 sequences, around 40% seen once; the top ten hold approximately 46%. This clonotype was recorded many times. The antigen is unknown. CAS ≥3, NOSPECS ≥4, moderate-to-severe activity and duration under 3 months marked donors with ophthalmopathy. PBMCs were density-gradient isolated from around 11 ml fresh blood. Source material: peripheral blood. J is TRBJ1-1 and V is TRBV7-2; D gene ambiguous. This sequence originates from an adult man with Graves' ophthalmopathy. As DNA, the CDR3 is TGTGCCAGCAGCTTTCAGGTGGGAGTGATGAACACTGAAGCTTTCTTT. Translated: CASSFQVGVMNTEAFF.